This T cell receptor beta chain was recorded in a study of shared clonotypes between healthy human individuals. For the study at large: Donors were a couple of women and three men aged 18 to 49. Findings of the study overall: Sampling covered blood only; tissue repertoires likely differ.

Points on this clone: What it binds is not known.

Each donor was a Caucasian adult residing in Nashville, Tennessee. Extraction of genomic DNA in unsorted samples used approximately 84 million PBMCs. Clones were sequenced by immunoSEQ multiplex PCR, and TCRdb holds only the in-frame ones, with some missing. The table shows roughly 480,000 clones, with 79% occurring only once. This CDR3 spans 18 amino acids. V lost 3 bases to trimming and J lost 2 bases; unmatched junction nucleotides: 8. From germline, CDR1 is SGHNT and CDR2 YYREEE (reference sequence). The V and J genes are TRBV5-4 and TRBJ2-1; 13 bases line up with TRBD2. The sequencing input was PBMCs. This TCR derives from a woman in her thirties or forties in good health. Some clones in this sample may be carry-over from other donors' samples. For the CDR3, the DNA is TGTGCCAGCAGCTCCGGACTAGCGGGAGTTGTAACCTACAATGAGCAGTTCTTC. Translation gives CASSSGLAGVVTYNEQFF.